Following are 4 T cell receptor beta chains from one sample sequenced in a study of CD8+ T cells in alopecia areata. Extracted RNA was reverse transcribed into cDNA, the sequencing template. Assay: immunoSEQ multiplex PCR; the TCRdb copy retains only in-frame clones and omits some. The sample yields about 250,000 clones, roughly two thirds seen once. This specimen was CD4+ T cells sorted from blood, taken at week 0. All receptors come from a human donor with alopecia areata.

The chain links TRBV5-1 to TRBJ2-7; tentative D call: TRBD2 (6 bases). Trimming left V 4 bases short and J 0 bases short, with 11 bases between. The CDR3 loop spans 14 amino acids. The germline V gene encodes CDR1 SGHRS and CDR2 YFSETQ. CDR3 residues: CASSAGLVSYEQYF. The DNA of the CDR3 is TGCGCCAGCAGCGCGGGACTTGTCTCCTACGAGCAGTACTTC.

This chain joins TRBV5-8 and TRBJ1-2; D is unresolved. V was trimmed by 4 bases and J by 5 bases, leaving 9 bases between them. The CDR3 is 12 residues long. Germline V gives CDR1 SGHTS, CDR2 YDEGEE. CDR3 nucleotides: TGTGCCAGCAGCGCGATAGGTTATGGCTACACCTTC. Encoded protein: CASSAIGYGYTF.

This chain links TRBV30 with TRBJ1-1; no definite D call. Trimming took 4 bases from V and 2 from J, leaving 8 bases between them. The CDR3 has 12 residues. Germline V gives CDR1 GTSNPN, CDR2 SVGIG (reference sequence). CDR3 sequence (DNA): TGTGCCTGGACAGCTTATAACACTGAAGCTTTCTTT. The encoded protein is CAWTAYNTEAFF.

The J gene is TRBJ2-5, the V gene TRBV7-3; D is tentatively TRBD1 or TRBD2 (5 bases each). Deletions cut 5 bases from V and 4 bases from J, with 14 bases between. There are 14 residues in the CDR3. The V gene's germline CDR1 is SGHTA and CDR2 FQGTGA. The CDR3 sequence is CASSQTGAGETQYF. Written as DNA, the CDR3 is TGTGCCAGCAGCCAGACTGGGGCGGGAGAGACCCAGTACTTC. The full variable domain, in which reference TRBV7-3 and TRBJ2-5 provide the parts outside the CDR3, is GAGVSQTPSNKVTEKGKYVELRCDPISGHTALYWYRQSLGQGPEFLIYFQGTGAADDSGLPNDRFFAVRPEGSVSTLKIQRTERGDSAVYLCASSQTGAGETQYFGPGTRLLVL.